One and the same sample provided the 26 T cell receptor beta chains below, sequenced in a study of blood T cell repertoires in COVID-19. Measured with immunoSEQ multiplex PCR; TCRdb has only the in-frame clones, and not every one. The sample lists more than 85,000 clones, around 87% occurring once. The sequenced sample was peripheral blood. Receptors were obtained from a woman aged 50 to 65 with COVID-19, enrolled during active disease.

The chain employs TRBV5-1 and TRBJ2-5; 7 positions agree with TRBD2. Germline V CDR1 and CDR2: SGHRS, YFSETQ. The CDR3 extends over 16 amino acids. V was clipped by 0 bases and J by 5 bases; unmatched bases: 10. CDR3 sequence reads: CASSLAPGRVGETQYF. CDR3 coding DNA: TGCGCCAGCAGCTTGGCCCCGGGGAGGGTAGGCGAGACCCAGTACTTC.

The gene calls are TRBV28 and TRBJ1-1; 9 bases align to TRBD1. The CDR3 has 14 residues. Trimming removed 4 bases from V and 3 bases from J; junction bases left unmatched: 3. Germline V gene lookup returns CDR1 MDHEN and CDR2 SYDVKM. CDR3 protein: CASSSGQGHTEAFF. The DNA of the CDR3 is TGTGCCAGCAGTTCGGGACAGGGCCACACTGAAGCTTTCTTT.

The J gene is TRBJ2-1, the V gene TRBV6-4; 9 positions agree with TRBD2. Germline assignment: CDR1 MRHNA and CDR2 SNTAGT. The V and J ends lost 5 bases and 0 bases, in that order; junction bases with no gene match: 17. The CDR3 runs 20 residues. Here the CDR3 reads CASSPLPAGGYESSYNEQFF. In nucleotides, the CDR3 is TGTGCCAGCAGTCCGCTTCCAGCGGGGGGTTATGAGAGCTCCTACAATGAGCAGTTCTTC.

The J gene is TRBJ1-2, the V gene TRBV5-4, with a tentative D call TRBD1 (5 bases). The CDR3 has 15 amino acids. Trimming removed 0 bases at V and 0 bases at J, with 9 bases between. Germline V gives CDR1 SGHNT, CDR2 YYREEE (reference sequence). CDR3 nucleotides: TGTGCCAGCAGCTTGGCCGGGGGTGCTAACTATGGCTACACCTTC. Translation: CASSLAGGANYGYTF.

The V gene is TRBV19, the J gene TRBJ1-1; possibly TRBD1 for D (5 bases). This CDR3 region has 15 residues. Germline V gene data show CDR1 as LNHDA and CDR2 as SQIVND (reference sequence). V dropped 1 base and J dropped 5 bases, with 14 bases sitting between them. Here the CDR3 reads CASSIVWGGRTEAFF. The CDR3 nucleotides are TGTGCCAGTAGTATAGTTTGGGGGGGAAGAACTGAAGCTTTCTTT.

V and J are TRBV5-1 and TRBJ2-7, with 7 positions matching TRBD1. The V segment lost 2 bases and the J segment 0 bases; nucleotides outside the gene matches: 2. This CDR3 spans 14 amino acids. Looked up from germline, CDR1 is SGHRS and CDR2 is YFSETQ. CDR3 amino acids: CASSLRQGSYEQYF. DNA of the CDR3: TGCGCCAGCAGCTTACGACAGGGCTCCTACGAGCAGTACTTC.

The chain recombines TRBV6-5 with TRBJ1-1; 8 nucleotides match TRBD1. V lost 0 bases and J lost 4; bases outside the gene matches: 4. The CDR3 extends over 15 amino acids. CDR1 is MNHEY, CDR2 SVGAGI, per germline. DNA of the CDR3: TGTGCCAGCAGTTACTCTCTCAGGGGGCTCACTGAAGCTTTCTTT. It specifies CASSYSLRGLTEAFF.

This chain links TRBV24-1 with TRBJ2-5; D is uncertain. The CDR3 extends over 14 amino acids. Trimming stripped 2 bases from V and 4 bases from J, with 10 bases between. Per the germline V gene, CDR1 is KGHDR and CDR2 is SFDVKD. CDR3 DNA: TGTGCCACCAGTGATTCGCTATTGCGAGAGACCCAGTACTTC. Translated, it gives CATSDSLLRETQYF.

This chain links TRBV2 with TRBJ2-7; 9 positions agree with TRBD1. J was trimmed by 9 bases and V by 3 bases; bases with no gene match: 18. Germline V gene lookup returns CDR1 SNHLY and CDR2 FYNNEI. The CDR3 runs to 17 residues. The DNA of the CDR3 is TGTGCCAGCAGTGAGTTTAGGACCGTCGGGACAGGGTATGGGCAGTACTTC. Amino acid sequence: CASSEFRTVGTGYGQYF.

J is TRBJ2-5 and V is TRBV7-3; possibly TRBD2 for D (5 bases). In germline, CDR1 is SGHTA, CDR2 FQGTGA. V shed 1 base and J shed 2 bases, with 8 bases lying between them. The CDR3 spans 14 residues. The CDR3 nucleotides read TGTGCCAGCAGCTTAAGAGGGTCTCAAGAGACCCAGTACTTC. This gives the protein CASSLRGSQETQYF.

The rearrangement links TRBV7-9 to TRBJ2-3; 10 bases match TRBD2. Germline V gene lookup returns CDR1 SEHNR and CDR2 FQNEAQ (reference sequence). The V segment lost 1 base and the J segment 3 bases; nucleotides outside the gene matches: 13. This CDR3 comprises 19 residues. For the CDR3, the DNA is TGTGCCAGCAGCTTAGTTTCTAGCGGGGGTAGTTTGGTGACAGATACGCAGTATTTT. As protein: CASSLVSSGGSLVTDTQYF.

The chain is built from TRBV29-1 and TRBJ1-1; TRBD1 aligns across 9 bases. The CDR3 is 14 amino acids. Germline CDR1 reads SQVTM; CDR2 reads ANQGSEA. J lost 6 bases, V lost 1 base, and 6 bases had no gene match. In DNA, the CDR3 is TGCAGCGTTGAAGCCCAGGGACAGGGCCCTGAAGCTTTCTTT. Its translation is CSVEAQGQGPEAFF.

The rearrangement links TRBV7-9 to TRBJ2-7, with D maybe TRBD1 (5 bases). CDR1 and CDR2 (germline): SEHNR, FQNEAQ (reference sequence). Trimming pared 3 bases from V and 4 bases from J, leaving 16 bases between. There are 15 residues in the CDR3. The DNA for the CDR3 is TGTGCCAGCAGCTTTGGGGATGGGGCATCTTACGAGCAGTACTTC. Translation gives CASSFGDGASYEQYF.

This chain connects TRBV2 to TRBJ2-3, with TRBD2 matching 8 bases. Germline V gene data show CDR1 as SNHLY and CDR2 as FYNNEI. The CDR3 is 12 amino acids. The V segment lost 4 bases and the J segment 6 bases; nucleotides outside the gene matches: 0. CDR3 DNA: TGTGCCAGCAGTGGACTAGCGGATACGCAGTATTTT. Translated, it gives CASSGLADTQYF.

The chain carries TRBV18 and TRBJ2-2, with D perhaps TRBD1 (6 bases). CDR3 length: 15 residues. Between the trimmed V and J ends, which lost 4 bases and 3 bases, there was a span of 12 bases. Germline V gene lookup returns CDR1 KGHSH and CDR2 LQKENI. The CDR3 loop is CASSRPGTHTGELFF. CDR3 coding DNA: TGTGCCAGCTCACGTCCCGGGACACACACCGGGGAGCTGTTTTTT.

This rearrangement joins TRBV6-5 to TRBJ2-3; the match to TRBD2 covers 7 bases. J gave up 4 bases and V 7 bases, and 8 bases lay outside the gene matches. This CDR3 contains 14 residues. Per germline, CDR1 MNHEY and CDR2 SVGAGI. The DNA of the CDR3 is TGTGCCAGCACCGAAGGGGAGGGCCCAGATACGCAGTATTTT. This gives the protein CASTEGEGPDTQYF.

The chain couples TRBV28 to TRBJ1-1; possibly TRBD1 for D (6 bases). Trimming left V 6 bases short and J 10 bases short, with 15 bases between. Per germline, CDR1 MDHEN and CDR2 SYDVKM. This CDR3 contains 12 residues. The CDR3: CASRYTGSSAFF. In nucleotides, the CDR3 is TGTGCCAGCAGATACACAGGGTCATCAGCTTTCTTT.

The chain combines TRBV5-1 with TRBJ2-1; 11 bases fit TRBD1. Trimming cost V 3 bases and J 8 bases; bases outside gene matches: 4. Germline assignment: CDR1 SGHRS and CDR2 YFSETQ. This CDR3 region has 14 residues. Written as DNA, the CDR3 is TGCGCCAGCAGCTCCGGACAGGGGGCCGATGAGCAGTTCTTC. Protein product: CASSSGQGADEQFF.

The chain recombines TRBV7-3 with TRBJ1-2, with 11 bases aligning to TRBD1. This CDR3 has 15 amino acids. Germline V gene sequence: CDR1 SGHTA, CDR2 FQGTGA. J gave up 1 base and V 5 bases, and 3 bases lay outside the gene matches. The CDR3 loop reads CASSPGTGGNYGYTF. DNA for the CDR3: TGTGCCAGCAGCCCAGGGACAGGGGGTAACTATGGCTACACCTTC.

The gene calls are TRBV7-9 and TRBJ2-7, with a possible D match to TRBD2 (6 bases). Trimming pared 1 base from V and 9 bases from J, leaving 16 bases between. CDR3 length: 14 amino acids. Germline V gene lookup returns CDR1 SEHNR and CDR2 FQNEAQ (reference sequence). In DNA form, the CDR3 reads TGTGCCAGCAGCTTAGGTTTAGGGGAGGCGTCGCAGTACTTC. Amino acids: CASSLGLGEASQYF. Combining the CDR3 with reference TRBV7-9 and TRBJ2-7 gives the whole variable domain DTGVSQNPRHKITKRGQNVTFRCDPISEHNRLYWYRQTLGQGPEFLTYFQNEAQLEKSRLLSDRFSAERPKGSFSTLEIQRTEQGDSAMYLCASSLGLGEASQYFGPGTRLTVT.

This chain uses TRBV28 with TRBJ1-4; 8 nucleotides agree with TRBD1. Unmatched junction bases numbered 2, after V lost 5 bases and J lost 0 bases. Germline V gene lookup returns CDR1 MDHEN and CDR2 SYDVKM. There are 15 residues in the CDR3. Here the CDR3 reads CASSTGGATNEKLFF. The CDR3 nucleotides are TGTGCCAGCAGTACAGGGGGGGCAACTAATGAAAAACTGTTTTTT.

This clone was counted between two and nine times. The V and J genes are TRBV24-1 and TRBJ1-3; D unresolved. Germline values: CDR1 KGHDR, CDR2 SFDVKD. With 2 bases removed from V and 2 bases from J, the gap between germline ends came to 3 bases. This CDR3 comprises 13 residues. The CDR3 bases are TGTGCCACCAGTGATTCCGCTGGAAACACCATATATTTT. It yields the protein CATSDSAGNTIYF.

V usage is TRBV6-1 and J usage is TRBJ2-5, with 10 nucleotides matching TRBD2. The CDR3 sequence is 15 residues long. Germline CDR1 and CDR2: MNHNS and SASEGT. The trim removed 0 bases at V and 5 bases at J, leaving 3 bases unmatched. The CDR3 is CASSEAGAGGETQYF. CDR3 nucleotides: TGTGCCAGCAGTGAAGCGGGAGCGGGGGGGGAGACCCAGTACTTC.

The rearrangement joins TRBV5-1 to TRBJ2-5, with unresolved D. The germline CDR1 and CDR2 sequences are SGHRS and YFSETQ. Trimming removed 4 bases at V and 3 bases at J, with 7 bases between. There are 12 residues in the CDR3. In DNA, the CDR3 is TGCGCCAGCAGCATCGTTGAAGAGACCCAGTACTTC. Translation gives CASSIVEETQYF.

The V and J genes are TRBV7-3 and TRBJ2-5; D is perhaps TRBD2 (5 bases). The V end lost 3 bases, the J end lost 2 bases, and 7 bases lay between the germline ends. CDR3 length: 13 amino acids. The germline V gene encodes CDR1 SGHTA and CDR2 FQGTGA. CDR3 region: CASSLTTQETQYF. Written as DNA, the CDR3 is TGTGCCAGCAGCTTGACTACTCAAGAGACCCAGTACTTC.

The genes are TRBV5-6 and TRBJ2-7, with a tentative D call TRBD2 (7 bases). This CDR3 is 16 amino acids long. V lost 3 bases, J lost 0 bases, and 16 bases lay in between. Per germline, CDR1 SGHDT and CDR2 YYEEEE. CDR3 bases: TGTGCCAGCAGCTCAGAGGGGGGGACGTTCTCCTACGAGCAGTACTTC. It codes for CASSSEGGTFSYEQYF.